One sample yielded the 22 T cell receptor beta chains listed below, sequenced in a study of blood T cell repertoires in COVID-19. Assay used: immunoSEQ multiplex PCR; TCRdb lists only in-frame clones, some missing. Among more than 200,000 clones listed, 88% were seen once. The sample taken for sequencing was PBMCs or T cells enriched from blood (not recorded which). These receptors were obtained from a woman between 25 and 40 years old who had been exposed to COVID-19.

J is TRBJ2-5 and V is TRBV6-5, with D unclear. V lost 4 bases and J 3 bases, leaving 6 bases between the germline ends. Germline V gene data show CDR1 as MNHEY and CDR2 as SVGAGI. This CDR3 has 12 residues. The CDR3 reads CASSSYEETQYF. The DNA of the CDR3 is TGTGCCAGCAGTTCCTATGAAGAGACCCAGTACTTC.

This clone has just a few counts. The rearrangement joins TRBV5-1 to TRBJ2-1, with D perhaps TRBD1 (5 bases). Germline CDR1 is SGHRS and CDR2 is YFSETQ. V dropped 0 bases and J dropped 0 bases, with 13 bases sitting between them. This CDR3 is built from 17 residues. The CDR3 nucleotides read TGCGCCAGCAGCTTGGAGGGGTGGCGAACCTCCTACAATGAGCAGTTCTTC. This translates into CASSLEGWRTSYNEQFF.

This clone appeared a single time. J is TRBJ2-7 and V is TRBV13, with 14 bases identical to TRBD2. This CDR3 has 15 amino acids. The germline CDR1 and CDR2 sequences are PRHDT and FYEKMQ (reference sequence). J lost 4 bases, V lost 3 bases, and 2 bases had no gene match. CDR3 amino acids: CASSFGTSGSYEQYF. CDR3 nucleotide sequence: TGTGCCAGCAGCTTCGGGACTAGCGGGAGTTACGAGCAGTACTTC. The entire variable domain, with the rest obtained from reference TRBV13 and TRBJ2-7, is as follows: AAGVIQSPRHLIKEKRETATLKCYPIPRHDTVYWYQQGPGQDPQFLISFYEKMQSDKGSIPDRFSAQQFSDYHSELNMSSLELGDSALYFCASSFGTSGSYEQYFGPGTRLTVT.

Note on this clone: The DNA is omitted, as the CDR3 cannot be located on it reliably, and the CDR3 follows TCRdb's listing. The chain combines TRBV27 with TRBJ1-1; TRBD1 reflects the table's D call only, with no check against the DNA. Per the germline V gene, CDR1 is MNHEY and CDR2 is SMNVEV (reference sequence). Both ends counted, the CDR3 spans 16 residues. CDR3 loop: CASSFFGQGPYTEAFF.

The CDR3 sequence: CASSNRQGWDTQYF. CDR3 bases: TGTGCCAGCAGTAACCGACAGGGGTGGGATACGCAGTATTTT. The J gene is TRBJ2-3, the V gene TRBV6-5; 8 bases are shared with TRBD1. Germline V CDR1 and CDR2: MNHEY, SVGAGI. V was clipped by 5 bases and J by 6 bases; unmatched bases: 7. The CDR3 runs 14 residues.

This clone has more than one count but fewer than ten. The chain couples TRBV19 to TRBJ1-6; TRBD1 aligns across 8 bases. The CDR3 totals 14 residues. Germline CDR1 reads LNHDA; CDR2 reads SQIVND (reference sequence). The V gene end was trimmed by 4 bases and the J gene end by 8 bases; junction bases not matched to a gene: 4. The CDR3 DNA reads as TGTGCCAGTAGTACCCAGACAGGGGATTCACCCCTCCACTTT. It codes for CASSTQTGDSPLHF.

This clone has only a few counts. The chain uses TRBV5-4 and TRBJ1-1; possibly TRBD1 for D (6 bases). The V gene lost 4 bases and the J gene lost 5 bases, with 15 bases spanning the gap. The CDR3 is made up of 14 amino acids. Germline loops: CDR1 SGHNT, CDR2 YYREEE (reference sequence). The CDR3 region is CASSPTGRGTEAFF. The DNA of the CDR3 is TGTGCCAGCAGCCCCACGGGGAGGGGGACTGAAGCTTTCTTT. Together with reference TRBV5-4 and TRBJ1-1, the CDR3 gives the full variable domain: ETGVTQSPTHLIKTRGQQVTLRCSSQSGHNTVSWYQQALGQGPQFIFQYYREEENGRGNFPPRFSGLQFPNYSSELNVNALELDDSALYLCASSPTGRGTEAFFGQGTRLTVV.

This clone was found once. The rearrangement joins TRBV6-5 to TRBJ2-3, with D possibly TRBD1 on 6 matching bases. Germline V gene sequence: CDR1 MNHEY, CDR2 SVGAGI. The V end lost 5 bases, the J end lost 10 bases, and 10 bases lay between the germline ends. The CDR3 is 11 amino acids. The CDR3 sequence: CASSTGSAQYF. DNA for the CDR3: TGTGCCAGCAGTACAGGGAGTGCGCAGTATTTT.

CDR3 region: CASSLGQANQPQHF. CDR3 sequence (DNA): TGTGCCAGCAGCTTAGGACAGGCTAATCAGCCCCAGCATTTT. This chain joins TRBV5-6 and TRBJ1-5; 7 bases fit TRBD1. Trimming at V came to 2 bases and at J to 4 bases, leaving 3 bases not matched to a gene. The CDR3 runs to 14 residues. Germline loops: CDR1 SGHDT, CDR2 YYEEEE.

This sequence joins TRBV6-4 and TRBJ1-1, with 8 nucleotides matching TRBD1. Germline V lookup: CDR1 MRHNA, CDR2 SNTAGT. Losses at the gene ends were 4 bases for V and 5 bases for J; bases not matched to a gene: 3. This CDR3 has 13 amino acids. In DNA form, the CDR3 reads TGTGCCAGCAGTGCAGGGGGCTATACTGAAGCTTTCTTT. It yields the protein CASSAGGYTEAFF.

This chain connects TRBV19 to TRBJ1-2; 8 bases map to TRBD1. The junction had 6 bases not matched to a gene; V was cut back by 1 base and J by 14 bases. CDR3 length equals 12 residues. The germline V gene encodes CDR1 LNHDA and CDR2 SQIVND (reference sequence). The CDR3 loop is CASSIGTGLKTF. The CDR3 coding sequence is TGTGCCAGTAGTATAGGGACAGGGCTGAAAACCTTC.

V is TRBV2 and J is TRBJ2-5; tentatively, D is TRBD1 (5 bases). Per the germline V gene, CDR1 is SNHLY and CDR2 is FYNNEI. The V end lost 4 bases, the J end lost 7 bases, and 19 bases lay between the germline ends. The CDR3 has 15 amino acids. CDR3 in amino acids: CASSAKGRASGTQYF. CDR3 sequence (DNA): TGTGCCAGCAGTGCCAAGGGCAGGGCTTCGGGGACCCAGTACTTC.

In regard to this clone: At the DNA level, this CDR3 is encoded by other sequences in the same sample as well. The rearrangement joins TRBV12-3 or TRBV12-4 to TRBJ2-5; D is ambiguous. The V and J ends lost 3 bases and 4 bases respectively, with 3 bases between them. The CDR3 extends over 11 amino acids. The CDR3 nucleotides read TGTGCCAGCAGTTTGAGAGAGACCCAGTACTTC. This codes for CASSLRETQYF.

V gene TRBV7-9 combines with J gene TRBJ1-1, with D possibly matching TRBD1 (5 bases). Looked up from germline, CDR1 is SEHNR and CDR2 is FQNEAQ (reference sequence). CDR3 size: 14 residues. The ends were cut back, 5 bases at V and 4 bases at J, with 14 bases in the middle. In DNA form, the CDR3 reads TGTGCCAGCAGCCTGTTAAGTGGGGCCACTGAAGCTTTCTTT. This translates into CASSLLSGATEAFF.

This clone is a singleton in its sample. This chain links TRBV9 with TRBJ1-2; D is unclear. The CDR3 is 19 amino acids. V gave up 0 bases and J gave up 1 base, with 22 bases separating them. The germline gives CDR1 SGDLS, CDR2 YYNGEE. CDR3 amino acids: CASSVVGYEVPPFNYGYTF. As DNA, the CDR3 is TGTGCCAGCAGCGTAGTTGGGTATGAGGTACCCCCCTTTAACTATGGCTACACCTTC.

The rearrangement links TRBV27 to TRBJ2-7, with 7 bases fitting TRBD1. V shed 4 bases and J 7 bases; nucleotides not matched to a gene: 13. This CDR3 spans 15 amino acids. Germline V CDR1 and CDR2: MNHEY, SMNVEV (reference sequence). The CDR3 reads CASSSAGGISGEQYF. DNA for the CDR3: TGTGCCAGCAGTTCCGCAGGGGGAATTTCGGGTGAGCAGTACTTC.

The V gene is TRBV15, the J gene TRBJ2-7; D is perhaps TRBD1 (5 bases). The CDR3 length is 12 residues. The V gene lost 3 bases and the J gene lost 4 bases, with 7 bases spanning the gap. Germline loops: CDR1 LNHNV, CDR2 YYDKDF (reference sequence). This CDR3 reads CATSSDRYEQYF. Here the CDR3 DNA reads TGTGCCACCAGCAGTGACAGATACGAGCAGTACTTC.

The chain uses TRBV5-1 and TRBJ2-3; TRBD2 matches at 7 bases. V shed 5 bases, J shed 0 bases, and the junction held 21 bases outside the gene matches. Per germline, CDR1 SGHRS and CDR2 YFSETQ. This CDR3 has 20 amino acids. CDR3 DNA sequence: TGCGCCAGCAGTTATCCGGGGACTACGGGAGATCTGGGGAGCACAGATACGCAGTATTTT. Translating gives CASSYPGTTGDLGSTDTQYF.

The V and J genes are TRBV2 and TRBJ2-3; 9 nucleotides match TRBD2. Germline CDR1 reads SNHLY; CDR2 reads FYNNEI. This CDR3 spans 16 amino acids. The trim removed 4 bases at V and 1 base at J, leaving 6 bases unmatched. As DNA, the CDR3 is TGTGCCAGCAGTGTTGGAGGCGGGGGGGGCACAGATACGCAGTATTTT. Translating gives CASSVGGGGGTDTQYF.

V and J are TRBV5-4 and TRBJ2-7; 7 nucleotides line up with TRBD2. Losses at the gene ends were 0 bases for V and 5 bases for J; bases not matched to a gene: 8. The germline V gene encodes CDR1 SGHNT and CDR2 YYREEE (reference sequence). The CDR3 length is 15 residues. CDR3 protein: CASSLGGGESHEQYF. For the CDR3, the DNA is TGTGCCAGCAGCTTGGGGGGAGGGGAGTCCCACGAGCAGTACTTC.

The chain has TRBV6-6 and TRBJ1-5, with 7 bases aligning to TRBD1. The junction had 11 bases not matched to a gene; V was cut back by 6 bases and J by 6 bases. This CDR3 region has 15 residues. CDR1 is MNHNY, CDR2 SVGAGI, per germline (reference sequence). In DNA form, the CDR3 reads TGTGCCAGCAGCCCCACGACAGGGACGTCTCAGCCCCAGCATTTT. It translates to CASSPTTGTSQPQHF.

The chain employs TRBV3-1 (or the pseudogene TRBV3-2) and TRBJ2-3, with D perhaps TRBD2 (6 bases). Germline CDR1 and CDR2: LGHDT and YNNKEL (reference sequence). The CDR3 has 14 residues. Trimming removed 4 bases from V and 3 bases from J, with 11 bases in between. CDR3 coding DNA: TGTGCCAGCAGCCTCCAGGGAGGAACAGATACGCAGTATTTT. It encodes CASSLQGGTDTQYF.